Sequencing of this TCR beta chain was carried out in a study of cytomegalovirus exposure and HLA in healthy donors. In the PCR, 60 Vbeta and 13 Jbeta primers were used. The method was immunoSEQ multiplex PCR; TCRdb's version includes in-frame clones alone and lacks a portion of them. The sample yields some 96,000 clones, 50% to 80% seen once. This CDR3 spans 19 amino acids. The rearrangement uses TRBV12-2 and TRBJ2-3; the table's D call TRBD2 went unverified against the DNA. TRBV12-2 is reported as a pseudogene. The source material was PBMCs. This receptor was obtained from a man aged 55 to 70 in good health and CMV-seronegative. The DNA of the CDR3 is TGTGCAAGTCGCACCCGCATCCCCGTGGTGGGCGTAGCTAGCGATACGCAGTATTTT. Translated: CASRTRIPVVGVASDTQYF.